The clone carrying this T cell receptor (beta chain) showed up just a few times. No antigen is known for it. The sample originates from a study of T-cell memory formation after mild COVID-19. For the study at large: The TCR clusters were mostly specific to one donor.

TCR alpha and TCR beta cDNA libraries with sample barcodes and UMIs came from 5'RACE using constant-segment primers. TCRdb re-called the 5' RACE reads with MiXCR, one entry per CDR3 protein. The top ten clones hold roughly 20% of a sample with over 250,000 distinct CDR3 sequences, more than 15% of them seen once. Study-wide results and limits: The finding that pre-infection memory included some responding clones suggested that cross-reactive memory joined. Balance between CD4 and CD8 was seen in clones contracting day 15 to 85, and a CD4+ lean was seen in later expanders.

This CDR3 has 14 residues. CDR1 is DFQATT, CDR2 SNEGSKA, per germline (reference sequence). The junction had 4 bases not matched to a gene; V was cut back by 1 base and J by 4 bases. The sequenced sample consisted of PBMCs or a T cell subset sorted from them (not recorded which). The receptor comes from a man younger than 35 who had mild COVID-19 (a few samples of this study predate the infection). Cell type and time point are not known. The chain joins TRBV20-1 to TRBJ2-3; the match to TRBD2 covers 8 bases. CDR3 loop: CSARVSGGADTQYF. CDR3 DNA: TGCAGTGCTAGAGTCAGCGGGGGCGCAGATACGCAGTATTTT.